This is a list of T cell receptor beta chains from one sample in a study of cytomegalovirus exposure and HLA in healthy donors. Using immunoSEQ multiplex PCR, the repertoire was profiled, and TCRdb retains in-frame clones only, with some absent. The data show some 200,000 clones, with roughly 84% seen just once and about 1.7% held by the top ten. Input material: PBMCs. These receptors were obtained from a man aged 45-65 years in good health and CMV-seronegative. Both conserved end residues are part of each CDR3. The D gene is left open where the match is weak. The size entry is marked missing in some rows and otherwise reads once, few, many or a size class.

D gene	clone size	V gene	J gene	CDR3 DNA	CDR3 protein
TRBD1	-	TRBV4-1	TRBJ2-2	TGCGCCAGCAGCCCGGGACAGCCCGGGGAGCTGTTTTTT	CASSPGQPGELFF
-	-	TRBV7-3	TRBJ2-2	TGTGCCAGCAGCCCCGGTGTTAGCGCTGGCACCGGGGAGCTGTTTTTT	CASSPGVSAGTGELFF
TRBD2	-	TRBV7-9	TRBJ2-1	TGTGCCAGCAGCTATAGAGGACTAGCGGGAGAAACCGAGGTCTTC	CASSYRGLAGETEVF
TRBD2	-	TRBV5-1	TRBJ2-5	TGCGCCAGCAGCTTTAATAGCGGGAGCTCTGAGACCCAGTACTTC	CASSFNSGSSETQYF
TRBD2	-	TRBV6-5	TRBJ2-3	TGTGCCAGCAGTTACGGGACTAGCGCGACAGATACGCAGTATTTT	CASSYGTSATDTQYF
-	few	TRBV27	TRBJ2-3	TGTGCCAGCAGTCCTGGGCCCCGAATAGAGTATTTT	CASSPGPRIEYF
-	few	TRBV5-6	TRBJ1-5	TGTGCCAGCAGCTCGTGGGGAACAGGGTCGGGTCAGCCCCAGCATTTT	CASSSWGTGSGQPQHF
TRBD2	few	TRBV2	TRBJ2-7	TGTGCCAGCAGTGGACTAGCGGGAGACGAGCAGTACTTC	CASSGLAGDEQYF
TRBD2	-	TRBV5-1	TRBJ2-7	TGCGCCAGCCGTCAGACTAGCGATTCCATCTACGAGCAGTACTTC	CASRQTSDSIYEQYF
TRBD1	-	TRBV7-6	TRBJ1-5	TGTGCCAGCAGCTCGACAGGGGGCGATCAGCCCCAGCATTTT	CASSSTGGDQPQHF
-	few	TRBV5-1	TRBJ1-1	TGCGCCAGCAGCTTGTGGGGGGGCACTGAAGCTTTCTTT	CASSLWGGTEAFF
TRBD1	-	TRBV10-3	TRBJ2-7	TGTGCCATCAGTGATTGGGACAGGGCTATTTCCTACGAGCAGTACTTC	CAISDWDRAISYEQYF
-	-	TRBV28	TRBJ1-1	TGTGCCAGCAGTCCTGCTGGGGGGGCGCAGAACACTGAAGCTTTCTTT	CASSPAGGAQNTEAFF
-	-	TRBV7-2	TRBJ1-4	TGTGCCAGCAGCTTAGTAAATGAAAAACTGTTTTTT	CASSLVNEKLFF
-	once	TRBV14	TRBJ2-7	TGTGCCAGCAGCCCAGACAGCTCCTACGAGCAGTACTTC	CASSPDSSYEQYF
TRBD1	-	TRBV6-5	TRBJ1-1	TGTGCCAGCAGTTACACGGCAGGGGGGCGGGAAGCTTTCTTT	CASSYTAGGREAFF
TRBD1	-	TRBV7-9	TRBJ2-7	TGTGCCAGCAGCGCTAACCGGGACAGGGTCTACGAGCAGTACTTC	CASSANRDRVYEQYF
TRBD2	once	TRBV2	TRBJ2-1	TGTGCCAGTACGGGACTATCTCTGGATGAGCAGTTCTTC	CASTGLSLDEQFF
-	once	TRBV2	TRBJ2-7	TGTGCCGGAGGGAAGGTGGGGTCCTACGAGCAGTACTTC	CAGGKVGSYEQYF
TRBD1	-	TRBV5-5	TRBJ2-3	TGTGCCAGCAGCTTCCAGGGGGCGGGCACAGATACGCAGTATTTT	CASSFQGAGTDTQYF
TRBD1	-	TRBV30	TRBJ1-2	TGTGCCTGGAAACCGGGACAGTCTAACTATGGCTACACCTTC	CAWKPGQSNYGYTF
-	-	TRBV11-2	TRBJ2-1	TGTGCCAGCAGCTTAGACAGGGTATGGGAGCAGTTCTTC	CASSLDRVWEQFF
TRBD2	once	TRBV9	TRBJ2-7	TGTGCCAGCAGCGTAGACTTATCGACTAGCGGAACCTACGAGCAGTACTTC	CASSVDLSTSGTYEQYF
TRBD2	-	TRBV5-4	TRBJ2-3	TGTGCCAGCAGCTTGGGGACTAGCGGGAGTACCAGCACAGATACGCAGTATTTT	CASSLGTSGSTSTDTQYF
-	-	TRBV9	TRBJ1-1	TGTGCCAGCAGCGTAAGTGGGGGCCCTTTGAACACTGAAGCTTTCTTT	CASSVSGGPLNTEAFF
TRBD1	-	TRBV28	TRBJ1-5	TGTGCCAGCAGTTTTCAGGACAGGGGACCCCAGCATTTT	CASSFQDRGPQHF
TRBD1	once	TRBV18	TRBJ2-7	TGTGCCAGCTCAGAGCGGGACAGGGGCTACGAGCAGTACTTC	CASSERDRGYEQYF
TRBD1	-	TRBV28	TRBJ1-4	TGTGCCAGCAGTAAACAGGGGGCGGGTAATGAAAAACTGTTTTTT	CASSKQGAGNEKLFF
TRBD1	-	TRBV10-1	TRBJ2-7	TGCGCCAGCAGTAGACAGGGGCCCTACGAGCAGTACTTC	CASSRQGPYEQYF
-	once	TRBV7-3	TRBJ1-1	TGTGCCAGCAGCTATACTTCTACGGGGGAAGCTTTCTTT	CASSYTSTGEAFF
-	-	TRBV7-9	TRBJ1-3	TGTGCCAGCAGCTTAGCGACAGGCTTCTCTGGAAACACCATATATTTT	CASSLATGFSGNTIYF
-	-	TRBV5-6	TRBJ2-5	TGTGCCAGCAGCTTGGGCTACGCGGGCAAACAAGAGACCCAGTACTTC	CASSLGYAGKQETQYF
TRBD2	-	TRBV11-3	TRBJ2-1	TGTGCCAGCAGCACCGGGACTAGCGGGAGGGACTCCTACAATGAGCAGTTCTTC	CASSTGTSGRDSYNEQFF
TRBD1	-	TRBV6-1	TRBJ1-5	TGTGCCAGCAGTGAAACACAGGGGACATACCAGCCCCAGCATTTT	CASSETQGTYQPQHF
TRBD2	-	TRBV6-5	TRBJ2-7	TGTGCCAGCAGTCAACGCCTGGGGACTAACTACGAGCAGTACTTC	CASSQRLGTNYEQYF
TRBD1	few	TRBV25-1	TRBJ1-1	TGTGCCAGCAGTGAGCCCAGACAGGGAAGAACTGAAGCTTTCTTT	CASSEPRQGRTEAFF
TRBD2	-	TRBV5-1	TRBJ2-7	TGCGCCAGCAGCTTGGTGCGCGGGGGGGGCTACGAGCAGTACTTC	CASSLVRGGGYEQYF
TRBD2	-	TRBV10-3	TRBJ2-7	TGTGCCATCAGTCTAGCGGGAGGCGAGCAGTACTTC	CAISLAGGEQYF
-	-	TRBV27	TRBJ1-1	TGTGCCAGCAGGTCCCAAGCGAGGACTGAAGCTTTCTTT	CASRSQARTEAFF
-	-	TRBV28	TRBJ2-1	TGTGCCAGCAGTTTTAGTTCCTACAATGAGCAGTTCTTC	CASSFSSYNEQFF
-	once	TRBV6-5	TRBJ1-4	TGTGCCAGCAGTTACGAGCGGATTCCAACTAATGAAAAACTGTTTTTT	CASSYERIPTNEKLFF
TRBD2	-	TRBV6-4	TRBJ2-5	TGTGCCAGCCCTATTCGTAAACTAGCGGGATCAGAGACCCAGTACTTC	CASPIRKLAGSETQYF
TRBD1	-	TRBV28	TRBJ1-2	TGTGCCAGCAGAGGACAGGGGACCTTCTATGGCTACACCTTC	CASRGQGTFYGYTF
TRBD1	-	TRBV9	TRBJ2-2	TGTGCCAGCAGCGCTACGGGACAGGGGGGCCCAGGGGGCACCGGGGAGCTGTTTTTT	CASSATGQGGPGGTGELFF
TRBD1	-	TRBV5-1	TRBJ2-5	TGCGCCAGCAGCTTACAGGGGGTAGAGACCCAGTACTTC	CASSLQGVETQYF
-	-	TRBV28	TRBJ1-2	TGTGCCACTCCCGGCAGGGCACTTTACGATGGCTACACCTTC	CATPGRALYDGYTF
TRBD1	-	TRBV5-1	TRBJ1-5	TGCGCCAGCAGCCGGACAGGGGGGGACAATCAGCCCCAGCATTTT	CASSRTGGDNQPQHF
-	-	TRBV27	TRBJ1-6	TGTGCCAGCAGTGCGATCCTTAGCTCCTATAATTCACCCCTCCACTTT	CASSAILSSYNSPLHF
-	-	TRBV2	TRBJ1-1	TGTGCCAGCAGATCGACTTTCGGCAGGGGAGCAAACACTGAAGCTTTCTTT	CASRSTFGRGANTEAFF
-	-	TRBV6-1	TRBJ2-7	TGTGCCAGCAGTGAACGTCGTCTCTCCTACGAGCAGTACTTC	CASSERRLSYEQYF
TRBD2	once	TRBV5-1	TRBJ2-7	TGCGCCAGCAGCTATGGCGGGGGATCCTACGAGCAGTACTTC	CASSYGGGSYEQYF